The next 27 T cell receptor beta chains were all read from a single sample in a study of blood T cell repertoires in COVID-19. Profiled with immunoSEQ multiplex PCR; TCRdb holds only in-frame clones, not every one. The repertoire includes about 310,000 clones, about nine tenths of them detected once, and 1% sits in the top ten. Source material: peripheral blood. The receptor source for this set is a man aged 50 to 59 with active or convalescent COVID-19.

The chain employs TRBV5-6 and TRBJ1-1; D gene unclear. V lost 5 bases and J 0 bases, leaving 11 bases between the germline ends. Per the germline V gene, CDR1 is SGHDT and CDR2 is YYEEEE. The CDR3 loop spans 14 amino acids. CDR3 sequence reads: CASRLLGMNTEAFF. As DNA, the CDR3 is TGTGCCAGCAGACTACTCGGAATGAACACTGAAGCTTTCTTT.

The chain has TRBV28 and TRBJ1-2; 10 bases are shared with TRBD1. The CDR3 has 14 residues. Trimming cost V 6 bases and J 0 bases; bases outside gene matches: 1. CDR1 is MDHEN, CDR2 SYDVKM, per germline. The CDR3 sequence: CASRGTGANYGYTF. DNA for the CDR3: TGTGCCAGCAGGGGGACAGGGGCTAACTATGGCTACACCTTC.

The chain employs TRBV11-2 and TRBJ1-3; D is unclear. Germline V gene lookup returns CDR1 SGHAT and CDR2 FQNNGV. The V end was cut by 3 bases, the J end by 0 bases, with 9 bases between. This CDR3 comprises 15 residues. The CDR3 is CASSFRGLSGNTIYF. The CDR3 DNA reads as TGTGCCAGCAGCTTTCGCGGTCTCTCTGGAAACACCATATATTTT.

The CDR3 sequence is CASSFSGGRGGYTF. The DNA of the CDR3 is TGTGCCAGCAGCTTTTCAGGGGGGCGGGGCGGCTACACCTTC. The chain employs TRBV7-9 and TRBJ1-2, with 7 bases fitting TRBD1. The CDR3 spans 14 residues. With V trimmed by 3 bases and J by 8 bases, 9 bases remained unmatched. The germline V gene encodes CDR1 SEHNR and CDR2 FQNEAQ (reference sequence). Together with reference TRBV7-9 and TRBJ1-2, the CDR3 gives the full variable domain: DTGVSQNPRHKITKRGQNVTFRCDPISEHNRLYWYRQTLGQGPEFLTYFQNEAQLEKSRLLSDRFSAERPKGSFSTLEIQRTEQGDSAMYLCASSFSGGRGGYTFGSGTRLTVV.

This chain connects TRBV11-2 to TRBJ2-7; a possible D gene is TRBD2 (5 bases). Germline V lookup: CDR1 SGHAT, CDR2 FQNNGV. Trimming stripped 2 bases from V and 6 bases from J, with 11 bases between. The CDR3 spans 13 residues. CDR3 nucleotides: TGTGCCAGCAGCTTAAGTGAGGGTACCGAGCAGTACTTC. Translated: CASSLSEGTEQYF. The entire variable domain, with the rest obtained from reference TRBV11-2 and TRBJ2-7, is as follows: EAGVAQSPRYKIIEKRQSVAFWCNPISGHATLYWYQQILGQGPKLLIQFQNNGVVDDSQLPKDRFSAERLKGVDSTLKIQPAKLEDSAVYLCASSLSEGTEQYFGPGTRLTVT.

V gene TRBV6-5 combines with J gene TRBJ2-7, with 8 positions matching TRBD1. The CDR3 extends over 14 amino acids. V was clipped by 7 bases and J by 0 bases; unmatched bases: 5. Germline lookup yields CDR1 MNHEY and CDR2 SVGAGI. The CDR3, as DNA: TGTGCCAGCAAACGGGACAGGCACTCCTACGAGCAGTACTTC. It is translated as CASKRDRHSYEQYF.

This rearrangement joins TRBV28 to TRBJ1-6, with TRBD1 identical over 9 bases. Germline V gene lookup returns CDR1 MDHEN and CDR2 SYDVKM. The CDR3 length is 16 residues. The trim removed 3 bases at V and 7 bases at J, leaving 7 bases unmatched. The CDR3 reads CASSFSSGTGNSPLHF. The CDR3 nucleotides read TGTGCCAGCAGTTTTTCCTCCGGGACAGGGAATTCACCCCTCCACTTT.

There are a few counts of this clone. V is TRBV30 and J is TRBJ1-4, with a weak D call TRBD1 (6 bases). Trimming removed 1 base at V and 5 bases at J, with 8 bases between. Germline-derived CDR1 and CDR2 are GTSNPN and SVGIG (reference sequence). The CDR3 covers 13 residues. CDR3 sequence: CAWSEDRNEKLFF. The CDR3 region has the DNA TGTGCCTGGAGTGAAGACAGGAATGAAAAACTGTTTTTT.

In its sample, this clone was seen once. The chain joins TRBV19 to TRBJ1-1; D may be TRBD1 (5 bases). V was cut by 8 bases and J by 11 bases, with 21 bases left in between. CDR3 length: 13 amino acids. The germline V gene has CDR1 LNHDA and CDR2 SQIVND (reference sequence). CDR3: CASSKFQGETAFF. In DNA, the CDR3 is TGTGCCAGTTCGAAATTTCAGGGTGAGACGGCTTTCTTT.

This rearrangement joins TRBV19 to TRBJ2-7; TRBD1 is a possible D gene (6 bases). Germline CDR1 LNHDA, CDR2 SQIVND (reference sequence). The V end was cut by 6 bases, the J end by 4 bases, with 16 bases between. CDR3 size: 14 residues. The CDR3 DNA sequence: TGTGCCAGTAGAAAGGGGGAGTCTACGTACGAGCAGTACTTC. Translation: CASRKGESTYEQYF.

J is TRBJ1-2 and V is TRBV5-1, with 7 bases fitting TRBD1. The CDR3 loop spans 13 amino acids. Germline CDR1 is SGHRS and CDR2 is YFSETQ. The ends lost 2 bases at V and 8 bases at J; junction bases unmatched: 6. CDR3 bases: TGCGCCAGCAGCTTAGAGGGGGCGAGCGGCTACACCTTC. Its protein product is CASSLEGASGYTF.

The chain has TRBV28 and TRBJ2-2, with 10 bases fitting TRBD2. The CDR3 consists of 18 residues. With V trimmed by 5 bases and J by 2 bases, 11 bases remained unmatched. Germline V gives CDR1 MDHEN, CDR2 SYDVKM. CDR3 DNA sequence: TGTGCCAGCAGTACATCCATGGGACTAGCGAAAAACACCGGGGAGCTGTTTTTT. Amino acid sequence: CASSTSMGLAKNTGELFF.

In its sample, this clone was seen a few times. The chain couples TRBV30 to TRBJ1-6; 10 bases align to TRBD1. This CDR3 has 14 residues. The V segment lost 1 base and the J segment 7 bases; nucleotides outside the gene matches: 1. CDR1 and CDR2 from the germline V gene are GTSNPN and SVGIG (reference sequence). The CDR3, as DNA: TGTGCCTGGAGTGCGACAGGGGGCAATTCACCCCTCCACTTT. As protein: CAWSATGGNSPLHF.

This chain uses TRBV2 with TRBJ2-5; TRBD2 matches at 10 bases. Germline loops: CDR1 SNHLY, CDR2 FYNNEI. The CDR3 is 14 residues long. V shed 6 bases and J 5 bases; nucleotides not matched to a gene: 6. This CDR3 reads CASSPSLAGETQYF. CDR3 nucleotides: TGTGCCAGCAGCCCGTCACTAGCGGGGGAGACCCAGTACTTC.

This chain connects TRBV11-1 to TRBJ2-7; weak D call: TRBD1 (6 bases). Per the germline V gene, CDR1 is SGHAT and CDR2 is FQDESV (reference sequence). This CDR3 comprises 15 residues. Trimming took off 2 bases at V and 3 bases at J, with 14 bases between the two ends. CDR3 nucleotide sequence: TGTGCCAGCAGCTTAAGTCCGGGACACCTCTACGAGCAGTACTTC. Encoded protein: CASSLSPGHLYEQYF.

The J gene is TRBJ1-1, the V gene TRBV29-1; D possibly corresponds to TRBD1 (6 bases). Between the trimmed V and J ends, which lost 0 bases and 6 bases, there was a span of 14 bases. The germline gives CDR1 SQVTM, CDR2 ANQGSEA. The CDR3 sequence is 14 residues long. The CDR3 loop reads CSVEDLTGKPEAFF. The CDR3 nucleotides are TGCAGCGTTGAAGATTTGACAGGAAAACCTGAAGCTTTCTTT. The variable domain in full, completed from reference TRBV29-1 and TRBJ1-1, reads SAVISQKPSRDICQRGTSLTIQCQVDSQVTMMFWYRQQPGQSLTLIATANQGSEATYESGFVIDKFPISRPNLTFSTLTVSNMSPEDSSIYLCSVEDLTGKPEAFFGQGTRLTVV.

The chain carries TRBV6-2 or TRBV6-3 and TRBJ1-5; a weak D match, TRBD1 (6 bases). The V gene lost 6 bases and the J gene lost 3 bases, with 18 bases spanning the gap. Germline V lookup: CDR1 MNHEY, CDR2 SVGEGT. CDR3 length: 16 residues. Here the CDR3 reads CASSKGQNQLNQPQHF. CDR3 sequence (DNA): TGTGCCAGCAGCAAAGGACAGAACCAACTCAATCAGCCCCAGCATTTT.

CDR3 sequence reads: CASSLVSGGVGEKLFF. In nucleotides, the CDR3 is TGTGCCAGCAGCTTAGTCTCAGGGGGCGTGGGTGAAAAACTGTTTTTT. J is TRBJ1-4 and V is TRBV11-2; 8 nucleotides align to TRBD1. Germline CDR1 SGHAT, CDR2 FQNNGV. CDR3 length: 16 residues. J lost 7 bases, V lost 1 base, and 8 bases had no gene match.

This chain links TRBV2 with TRBJ1-1; D unclear. The CDR3 has 12 amino acids. Per germline, CDR1 SNHLY and CDR2 FYNNEI. V lost 5 bases and J lost 7, with 11 bases in between. For the CDR3, the DNA is TGTGCCAGCAGTATAGAGTCTCGTGAAGCTTTCTTT. This encodes CASSIESREAFF. Full variable domain (rest looked up from reference TRBV2 and TRBJ1-1): EPEVTQTPSHQVTQMGQEVILRCVPISNHLYFYWYRQILGQKVEFLVSFYNNEISEKSEIFDDQFSVERPDGSNFTLKIRSTKLEDSAMYFCASSIESREAFFGQGTRLTVV.

With respect to this clone: The same CDR3 also results from other DNA sequences found in this sample. The chain carries TRBV28 and TRBJ1-3; possibly TRBD1 for D (5 bases). CDR3 length equals 15 residues. V lost 3 bases to trimming and J lost 4 bases, with 13 bases between them. Germline CDR1 and CDR2: MDHEN and SYDVKM. CDR3 in amino acids: CASSFGGYSGNTIYF. CDR3 nucleotides: TGTGCCAGCAGTTTCGGGGGGTATAGCGGAAACACCATATATTTT.

DNA for the CDR3: TGTGCCAGCAGTTTCGGAGTTTACACTGAAGCTTTCTTT. This codes for CASSFGVYTEAFF. The chain couples TRBV6-2 or TRBV6-3 to TRBJ1-1, with D hard to call. With 4 bases removed from V and 3 bases from J, the gap between germline ends came to 9 bases. There are 13 residues in the CDR3. CDR1 is MNHEY and CDR2 is SVGEGT in the germline V gene.

Notes on this clone: The sample carries other DNA sequences with the same CDR3. This rearrangement joins TRBV5-4 to TRBJ2-3; TRBD1 agrees at 8 bases. CDR3 length equals 15 residues. Trimming at V came to 3 bases and at J to 2 bases, leaving 5 bases not matched to a gene. Germline assignment: CDR1 SGHNT and CDR2 YYREEE (reference sequence). The CDR3 nucleotides read TGTGCCAGCAGCTACGGACAGGGATCCACAGATACGCAGTATTTT. It translates to CASSYGQGSTDTQYF.

The CDR3, as DNA: TGTGCCAGCTCACTTCCTGGGGCAGGGAGCAATCAGCCCCAGCATTTT. This translates into CASSLPGAGSNQPQHF. This chain links TRBV18 with TRBJ1-5, with D possibly matching TRBD1 (5 bases). Germline lookup yields CDR1 KGHSH and CDR2 LQKENI. The V end was cut by 4 bases, the J end by 1 base, with 14 bases between. CDR3 length: 16 residues.

The chain joins TRBV10-3 to TRBJ2-7, with 8 bases that match TRBD1. The CDR3 runs 15 residues. Trimming at V came to 0 bases and at J to 5 bases, leaving 6 bases not matched to a gene. In germline, CDR1 is ENHRY, CDR2 SYGVKD. CDR3 nucleotides: TGTGCCATCAGTGAGTCGAACAGGGGGTCCAACGAGCAGTACTTC. Translating it yields CAISESNRGSNEQYF.

The CDR3: CASSFGTGAQETQYF. The CDR3 DNA reads as TGCGCCAGCAGCTTCGGGACAGGGGCGCAAGAGACCCAGTACTTC. J is TRBJ2-5 and V is TRBV5-1; 10 bases fit TRBD1. The CDR3 runs 15 residues. The J segment lost 2 bases and the V segment lost 2 bases, leaving 3 bases of the junction unmatched. Germline values: CDR1 SGHRS, CDR2 YFSETQ. Together with reference TRBV5-1 and TRBJ2-5, the CDR3 gives the full variable domain: KAGVTQTPRYLIKTRGQQVTLSCSPISGHRSVSWYQQTPGQGLQFLFEYFSETQRNKGNFPGRFSGRQFSNSRSEMNVSTLELGDSALYLCASSFGTGAQETQYFGPGTRLLVL.

The chain uses TRBV5-6 and TRBJ2-5, with 7 bases matching TRBD1. Germline V lookup: CDR1 SGHDT, CDR2 YYEEEE. The J segment lost 3 bases and the V segment lost 4 bases, leaving 6 bases of the junction unmatched. CDR3 size: 14 residues. For the CDR3, the DNA is TGTGCCAGCAGCCCCACGGACAGGAAAGAGACCCAGTACTTC. Its translation is CASSPTDRKETQYF. The full variable domain, with the rest looked up from reference TRBV5-6 and TRBJ2-5, is DAGVTQSPTHLIKTRGQQVTLRCSPKSGHDTVSWYQQALGQGPQFIFQYYEEEERQRGNFPDRFSGHQFPNYSSELNVNALLLGDSALYLCASSPTDRKETQYFGPGTRLLVL.

CDR3 amino acids: CAGQSQIGQYF. In DNA form, the CDR3 reads TGTGCTGGACAATCACAAATCGGGCAGTATTTT. V is TRBV30 and J is TRBJ2-3; D perhaps matches TRBD1 (5 bases). The CDR3 totals 11 residues. CDR1 is GTSNPN and CDR2 is SVGIG in the germline V gene (reference sequence).